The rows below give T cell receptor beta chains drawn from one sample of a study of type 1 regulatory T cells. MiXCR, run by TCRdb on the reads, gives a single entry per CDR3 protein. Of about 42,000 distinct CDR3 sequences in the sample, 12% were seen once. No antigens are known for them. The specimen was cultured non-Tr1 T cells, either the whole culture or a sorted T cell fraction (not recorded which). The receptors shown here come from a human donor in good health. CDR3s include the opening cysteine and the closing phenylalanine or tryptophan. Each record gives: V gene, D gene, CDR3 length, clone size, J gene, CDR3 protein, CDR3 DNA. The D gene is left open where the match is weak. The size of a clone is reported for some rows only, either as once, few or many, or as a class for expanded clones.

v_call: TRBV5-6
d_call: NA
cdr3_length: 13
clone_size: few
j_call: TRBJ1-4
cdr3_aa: CASSLRVNEKLFF
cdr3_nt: TGTGCCAGCAGCTTGCGAGTTAATGAAAAACTGTTTTTT

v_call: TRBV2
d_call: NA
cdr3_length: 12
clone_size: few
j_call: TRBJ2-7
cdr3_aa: CASREGPYEQYF
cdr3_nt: TGTGCCAGCAGGGAAGGCCCCTACGAGCAGTACTTC

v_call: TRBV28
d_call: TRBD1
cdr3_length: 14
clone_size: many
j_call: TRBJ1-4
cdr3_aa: CASSWGQGDRKLFF
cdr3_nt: TGTGCCAGCAGTTGGGGACAGGGGGATCGGAAACTGTTTTTT

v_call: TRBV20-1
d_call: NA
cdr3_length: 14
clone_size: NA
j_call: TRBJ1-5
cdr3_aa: CSARRDRQKGPQHF
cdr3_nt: TGCAGTGCTAGGAGAGACAGACAAAAAGGGCCCCAGCATTTT

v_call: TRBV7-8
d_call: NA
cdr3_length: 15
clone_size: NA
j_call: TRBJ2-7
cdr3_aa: CASSLREAGGYEQYF
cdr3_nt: TGTGCCAGCAGCTTAAGAGAGGCAGGAGGCTACGAGCAGTACTTC

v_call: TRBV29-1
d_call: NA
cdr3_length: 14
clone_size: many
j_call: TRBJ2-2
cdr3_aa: CSAQRSRNTGELFF
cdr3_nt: TGCAGCGCCCAACGCTCCAGAAACACCGGGGAGCTGTTTTTT

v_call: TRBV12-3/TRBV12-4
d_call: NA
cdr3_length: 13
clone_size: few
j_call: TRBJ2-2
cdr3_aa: CASRRLTAGELFF
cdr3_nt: TGTGCCAGCAGGCGGCTGACAGCCGGGGAGCTGTTTTTT

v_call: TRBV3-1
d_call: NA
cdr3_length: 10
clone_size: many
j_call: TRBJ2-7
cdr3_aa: CASSPGHRPF
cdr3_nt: TGTGCCAGCAGCCCGGGACACCGCCCTTTC

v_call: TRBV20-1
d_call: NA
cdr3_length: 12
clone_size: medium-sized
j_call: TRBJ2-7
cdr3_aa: CSAAGNQYEQYF
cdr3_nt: TGCAGTGCCGCGGGGAACCAGTACGAGCAGTACTTC

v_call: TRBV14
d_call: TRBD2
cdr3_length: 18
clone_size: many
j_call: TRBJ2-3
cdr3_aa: CASSQDLTSGRVTDTQYF
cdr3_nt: TGTGCCAGCAGCCAAGATCTTACTAGCGGGAGGGTTACAGATACGCAGTATTTT

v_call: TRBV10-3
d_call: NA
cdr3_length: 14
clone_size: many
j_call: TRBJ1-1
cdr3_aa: CAIRTGTTNTEAFF
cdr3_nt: TGTGCCATCAGAACCGGGACGACGAACACTGAAGCTTTCTTT